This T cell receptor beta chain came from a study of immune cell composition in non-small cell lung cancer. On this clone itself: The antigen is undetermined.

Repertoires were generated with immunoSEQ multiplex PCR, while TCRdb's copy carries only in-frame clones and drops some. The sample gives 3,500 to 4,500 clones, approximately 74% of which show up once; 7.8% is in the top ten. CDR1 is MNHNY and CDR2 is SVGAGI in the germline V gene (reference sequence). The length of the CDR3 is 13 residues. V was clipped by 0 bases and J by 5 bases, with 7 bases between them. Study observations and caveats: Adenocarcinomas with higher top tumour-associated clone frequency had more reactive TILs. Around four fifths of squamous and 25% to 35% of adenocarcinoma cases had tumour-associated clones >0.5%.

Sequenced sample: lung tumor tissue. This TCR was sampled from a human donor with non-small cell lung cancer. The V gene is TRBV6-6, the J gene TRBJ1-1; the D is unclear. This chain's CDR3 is CASSYSGGTEAFF. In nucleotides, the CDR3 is TGTGCCAGCAGTTACTCAGGAGGGACTGAAGCTTTCTTT.